Included here is one T cell receptor beta chain sequence, with context. Its antigen is still unknown. These data originate in a study of cytomegalovirus exposure and HLA in healthy donors. The study, taken as a whole, reports: The authors enumerated under 200 TCR beta chains as linked to cytomegalovirus.

The PCR used 60 Vbeta and 13 Jbeta primers. The protocol was immunoSEQ multiplex PCR, while the TCRdb copy is restricted to in-frame clones and leaves out a portion. The profile covers over 110,000 clones, with 82% appearing a single time and around 2.5% taken by the ten largest. The CDR3 length is 15 residues. Germline assignment: CDR1 MDHEN and CDR2 SYDVKM. With V trimmed by 5 bases and J by 1 base, 6 bases remained unmatched. This TCR derives from a male donor in good health and CMV-seronegative. This chain links TRBV28 with TRBJ2-5; TRBD1 aligns across 8 bases. Specimen: PBMCs. This CDR3 reads CASSDRGTGQETQYF. The CDR3 DNA follows: TGTGCCAGCAGTGACAGGGGAACGGGCCAAGAGACCCAGTACTTC.